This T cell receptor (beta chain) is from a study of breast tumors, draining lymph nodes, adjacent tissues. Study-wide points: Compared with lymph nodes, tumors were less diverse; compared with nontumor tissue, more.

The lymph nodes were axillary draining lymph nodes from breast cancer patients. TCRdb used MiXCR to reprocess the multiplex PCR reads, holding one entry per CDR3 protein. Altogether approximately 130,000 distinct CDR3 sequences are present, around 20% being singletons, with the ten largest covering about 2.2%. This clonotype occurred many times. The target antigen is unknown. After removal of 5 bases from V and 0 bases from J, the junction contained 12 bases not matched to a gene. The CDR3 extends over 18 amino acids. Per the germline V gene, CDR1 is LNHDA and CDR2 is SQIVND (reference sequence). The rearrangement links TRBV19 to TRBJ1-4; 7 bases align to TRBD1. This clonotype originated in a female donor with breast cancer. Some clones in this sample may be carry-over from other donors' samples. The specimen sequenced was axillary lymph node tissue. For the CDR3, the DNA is TGTGCCAGTAGTTCCCCCGGGACAGTGATGGCAACTAATGAAAAACTGTTTTTT. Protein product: CASSSPGTVMATNEKLFF.